This T cell receptor (beta chain) is drawn from a study of T-cell reconstitution after alpha-beta-depleted transplantation in children (dated by TCRdb to 2016 to 2017). About the investigation overall: Using TCR repertoire profiling, the study followed T-cell immune reconstitution in a quantitative way in children after TCRalphabeta/CD19-depleted allogeneic hematopoietic cell transplantation.

Only a few counts were recorded for this clonotype. This receptor's antigen is unknown. The record has no base qualities; no much larger clone is one base away. Libraries were made using PCR. The data were produced on an Illumina HiSeq 2500. TCR libraries were prepared with molecular barcoding, using unique molecular identifiers to normalize TCRbeta repertoire quantification. TCRdb cleaned the public reads at Q25 with fastp, built clones with MiXCR and kept in-frame beta chains. Rows are combined by CDR3 protein, so each entry shows the most common genes and DNA. The sample table shows 200,000 to 250,000 distinct CDR3 sequences, and around 12% are seen once. The ten largest account for 2% to 3% of the sample. CDR1 and CDR2 were assigned from the germline V gene as SGHVS and FQNEAQ. The CDR3 starts with the cysteine, ends with the phenylalanine, and has 20 residues. Left in the record is the CDR3 DNA by itself, 60 bases read in frame from the first base. Trimming takes 0 bases off V and 0 bases off J; junction bases not matched to a gene: 10.

The receptor comes from a human donor who donated a stem cell graft to a child with acute lymphoblastic leukemia. The receptor chain draws on TRBV7-8 and TRBJ2-7, with 14 bases in between that match TRBD2. The sequenced sample was PBMCs from the stem cell graft donor, obtained from the stem cell graft. In nucleotides, the sequence is TGTGCCAGCAGCTTAGCGCTCAGGACTAGCGGGGGGCCCAGCTCCTACGAGCAGTACTTC. Its translation reads: CASSLALRTSGGPSSYEQYF. This CDR3, with the reference TRBV7-8 and TRBJ2-7 proteins standing in past its ends, gives the full variable domain GAGVSQSPRYKVAKRGQDVALRCDPISGHVSLFWYQQALGQGPEFLTYFQNEAQLDKSGLPSDRFFAERPEGSVSTLKIQRTQQEDSAVYLCASSLALRTSGGPSSYEQYFGPGTRLTVT.